This TCR beta chain was captured by sequencing in a study of blood T cells in healthy people across ages. Study findings and constraints: Diversity was higher, and naive CD4+ cells more numerous, in long-lived donors than in aged donors. In these data, TCR beta diversity tracked strongly with naive T cell percentage.

Every sample yielded at least 6.5 million isolated PBMCs. To note about this clonotype: Its specificity is not known.

V dropped 5 bases and J dropped 2 bases, with 16 bases sitting between them. Germline V gene sequence: CDR1 DFQATT, CDR2 SNEGSKA (reference sequence). The CDR3 consists of 14 residues. Primed by a sample-barcoded 5' primer and a J-beta primer mix, a second PCR proceeded for about 6 to 12 cycles. Researchers report that a template-switch adaptor with 12 random nucleotides tagged each cDNA molecule. TCRdb re-analysed the 5' RACE reads in MiXCR, keeping a single row per CDR3 protein. The table has about 570,000 distinct CDR3 sequences, roughly a quarter seen once. The chain has TRBV20-1 and TRBJ2-7; D could derive from TRBD1 or TRBD2 (6 bases each). This TCR came from a woman in her 70s in good health. Sequenced input: blood. The CDR3: CSAERPGAPYEQYF. CDR3 DNA: TGCAGTGCTGAGAGACCGGGGGCCCCCTACGAGCAGTACTTC.